This T cell receptor beta chain was sequenced in a study of cytomegalovirus exposure and HLA in healthy donors. In the study overall: Unique TCRs numbering approximately 80 million, obtained from HLA-typed donors, made up an early data release.

The CDR3 sequence is 16 residues long. V lost 1 base to trimming and J lost 6 bases, with 16 bases between them. Germline V gene lookup returns CDR1 MNHNS and CDR2 SASEGT. These donors, healthy bone marrow donors, were studied. The PCR used 60 Vbeta and 13 Jbeta primers. The method was immunoSEQ multiplex PCR; TCRdb's version includes in-frame clones alone and lacks a portion of them. The table records over 150,000 clones, 75% to 85% of them present only once. Broader study findings: There were some V segments, including TRBV6-2 and TRBV6-3, excluded as indistinguishable. In an earlier analysis, productive rearrangement rates for most beta V segments clustered near 87% or 30%.

With respect to this clone: Its antigen is unknown.

The rearrangement links TRBV6-1 to TRBJ1-5; D might be TRBD1 (5 bases). Sequenced input: PBMCs. This receptor was taken from a woman aged 18-30 years in good health and CMV-seronegative. The CDR3: CASSEGGSGWGQPQHF. As DNA, the CDR3 is TGTGCCAGCAGTGAAGGGGGCTCCGGGTGGGGTCAGCCCCAGCATTTT.